One and the same sample provided the 7 T cell receptor beta chains below, sequenced in a study of technical replicates of blood from a handful of donors. The repertoire was sequenced with immunoSEQ multiplex PCR; TCRdb's copy has only in-frame clones and lacks some. The profile shows tens of thousands of clones, just under 95% of them singletons. Input material: T cells isolated from PBMCs. Receptors were obtained from a human donor in good health.

The rearrangement uses TRBV7-9 and TRBJ1-5; D gene uncertain. The germline V and J ends were trimmed by 5 bases and 2 bases, with 19 bases remaining between them. The CDR3 has 17 amino acids. Germline CDR1 reads SEHNR; CDR2 reads FQNEAQ (reference sequence). CDR3 sequence: CASSLDESSRGNQPQHF. The CDR3 nucleotides read TGTGCCAGCAGCCTAGACGAGAGTAGCAGAGGCAATCAGCCCCAGCATTTT.

The genes are TRBV6-1 and TRBJ2-3; TRBD2 agrees at 10 bases. J lost 2 bases, V lost 2 bases, and 4 bases had no gene match. This CDR3 region has 16 residues. Germline CDR1 is MNHNS and CDR2 is SASEGT. The CDR3 nucleotides are TGTGCCAGCAGTGAACTGGGGACTAGCGCCACAGATACGCAGTATTTT. Amino acid sequence: CASSELGTSATDTQYF.

This clone occurred once. The chain couples TRBV4-1 to TRBJ2-1; 10 bases align to TRBD2. The germline V gene has CDR1 MGHRA and CDR2 YSYEKL. CDR3 size: 17 residues. With V trimmed by 5 bases and J by 5 bases, 12 bases remained unmatched. The CDR3: CASSNSLGSGGDNEQFF. The CDR3 bases are TGCGCCAGCAGCAACTCACTGGGCAGCGGGGGGGACAATGAGCAGTTCTTC.

J is TRBJ1-4 and V is TRBV15; 7 bases are shared with TRBD1. V lost 3 bases to trimming and J lost 0 bases; unmatched junction nucleotides: 4. Germline V gene lookup returns CDR1 LNHNV and CDR2 YYDKDF (reference sequence). The CDR3 sequence is 16 residues long. CDR3 bases: TGTGCCACCAGCAGTACAGGGGTTACAACTAATGAAAAACTGTTTTTT. Residues: CATSSTGVTTNEKLFF.

The rearrangement links TRBV7-9 to TRBJ2-1; 9 nucleotides match TRBD2. CDR1 and CDR2 (germline): SEHNR, FQNEAQ (reference sequence). This CDR3 spans 13 amino acids. Trimming cost V 7 bases and J 4 bases; bases outside gene matches: 2. The CDR3 coding sequence is TGTGCCAGCATGGGACTAGCTTACAATGAGCAGTTCTTC. Its protein is CASMGLAYNEQFF.

The gene calls are TRBV6-6 and TRBJ2-1; 10 bases align to TRBD2. Looked up from germline, CDR1 is MNHNY and CDR2 is SVGAGI (reference sequence). J lost 9 bases, V lost 0 bases, and 8 bases had no gene match. This CDR3 has 16 residues. The DNA of the CDR3 is TGTGCCAGCAGTTACTCACTCAGCGGGGGGGCCATTGAGCAGTTCTTC. Its translation is CASSYSLSGGAIEQFF.

This sequence joins TRBV7-3 and TRBJ2-2; TRBD1 matches at 8 bases. CDR3 length: 15 residues. The trim removed 4 bases at V and 1 base at J, leaving 2 bases unmatched. Germline V gives CDR1 SGHTA, CDR2 FQGTGA. The DNA for the CDR3 is TGTGCCAGCAGCTGGACAGGGAAGAACACCGGGGAGCTGTTTTTT. Translated, it gives CASSWTGKNTGELFF.